The 23 T cell receptor beta chains given below trace back to one sample, sequenced in a study of human thymus T cells. Here immunoSEQ multiplex PCR was the method, and the copy in TCRdb shows in-frame clones only, minus some. Of around 44,000 clones in the sample, 85% to 95% were seen once. The specimen was blood. The receptors originated from a boy younger than two with a congenital heart defect but otherwise immunologically healthy.

The chain recombines TRBV21-1 with TRBJ2-5; the D call TRBD2 from the table was never checked on the DNA. TRBV21-1 is marked as a pseudogene. CDR3 length: 16 residues. CDR3 DNA: TGTGCCAGCAGCCAAGGGACTCCCGGCCGTACGGAGACCCAGTACTTC. As protein: CASSQGTPGRTETQYF.

Here the CDR3 reads CASSLGPRGRFTDTQYF. The CDR3 DNA sequence: TGCGCCAGCAGCTTGGGACCCCGGGGCAGGTTCACAGATACGCAGTATTTT. V and J are TRBV5-1 and TRBJ2-3; D is tentatively TRBD1 or TRBD2 (5 bases each). Germline V gene data show CDR1 as SGHRS and CDR2 as YFSETQ. The length of the CDR3 is 17 residues. Between the trimmed V and J ends, which lost 0 bases and 2 bases, there was a span of 16 bases.

The CDR3 reads CASSSADKSGYTF. The CDR3 DNA sequence: TGTGCCAGCAGCTCAGCAGACAAGAGCGGCTACACCTTC. This sequence joins TRBV9 and TRBJ1-2, with D hard to call. CDR3 length: 13 residues. V was pared by 4 bases and J by 8 bases, with 15 bases between. The germline V gene has CDR1 SGDLS and CDR2 YYNGEE.

Comments on this clone: The sample contains more than one DNA sequence encoding this CDR3. The chain uses TRBV9 and TRBJ2-5; D unresolved. Germline-derived CDR1 and CDR2 are SGDLS and YYNGEE. This CDR3 comprises 13 residues. Trimming pared 0 bases from V and 1 base from J, leaving 4 bases between. CDR3 sequence (DNA): TGTGCCAGCAGCGTAGGACTCCAAGAGACCCAGTACTTC. This codes for CASSVGLQETQYF.

The J gene is TRBJ2-5, the V gene TRBV6-4; D gene unclear. The CDR3 runs 10 residues. The V gene lost 10 bases and the J gene lost 1 base, with 4 bases spanning the gap. Germline CDR1 and CDR2: MRHNA and SNTAGT. CDR3 amino acids: CATPQETQYF. Written as DNA, the CDR3 is TGTGCCACCCCCCAAGAGACCCAGTACTTC.

The chain recombines TRBV18 with TRBJ2-3, with D hard to call. The CDR3 has 14 residues. Germline loops: CDR1 KGHSH, CDR2 LQKENI. Between the trimmed V and J ends, which lost 4 bases and 2 bases, there was a span of 10 bases. The CDR3 coding sequence is TGTGCCAGCTCACTCAGCGTTGACACAGATACGCAGTATTTT. It translates to CASSLSVDTDTQYF.

The rearrangement uses TRBV2 and TRBJ1-1, with TRBD1 matching over 10 bases. CDR1 and CDR2 from the germline V gene are SNHLY and FYNNEI. J gave up 2 bases and V 6 bases, and 6 bases lay outside the gene matches. The CDR3 extends over 15 amino acids. The CDR3 sequence: CASSPRQGANTEAFF. The CDR3 DNA is TGTGCCAGCAGCCCTAGACAGGGGGCTAACACTGAAGCTTTCTTT.

The gene calls are TRBV6-1 and TRBJ2-7; 7 bases agree with TRBD2. Germline CDR1 MNHNS, CDR2 SASEGT. V shed 7 bases and J 0 bases; nucleotides not matched to a gene: 3. The CDR3 is made up of 13 amino acids. Written as DNA, the CDR3 is TGTGCCAGCAAGGGCGGGAGCTCCTACGAGCAGTACTTC. It translates to CASKGGSSYEQYF.

V usage is TRBV5-1 and J usage is TRBJ2-3; 11 positions match TRBD1. V lost 5 bases and J lost 2; bases outside the gene matches: 4. CDR1 and CDR2 from the germline V gene are SGHRS and YFSETQ. The CDR3 loop spans 15 amino acids. The CDR3 region has the DNA TGCGCCAGCAGGCGGACAGGGGGCGACACAGATACGCAGTATTTT. It codes for CASRRTGGDTDTQYF.

The chain recombines TRBV11-2 with TRBJ1-2, with D unresolved. Germline V gene sequence: CDR1 SGHAT, CDR2 FQNNGV. The V end lost 5 bases, the J end lost 2 bases, and 9 bases lay between the germline ends. The CDR3 runs to 13 residues. CDR3 sequence (DNA): TGTGCCAGCAGCCCAGAAAGCAACTATGGCTACACCTTC. As protein: CASSPESNYGYTF.

V and J are TRBV4-2 and TRBJ2-5, with 10 bases matching TRBD2. V lost 1 base and J lost 1; bases outside the gene matches: 9. The length of the CDR3 is 18 residues. Germline V CDR1 and CDR2: LGHNA, YNFKEQ. Here the CDR3 DNA reads TGTGCCAGCAGCCAAGGAAAGTTACTAGCGGGATTCCAAGAGACCCAGTACTTC. It yields the protein CASSQGKLLAGFQETQYF.

The V call is TRBV4-3, the J call TRBJ1-2; maybe TRBD1 (6 bases). V lost 0 bases to trimming and J lost 7 bases, with 15 bases between them. The CDR3 is 15 amino acids. Germline V lookup: CDR1 LGHNA, CDR2 YSLEER. The CDR3 nucleotides read TGCGCCAGCAGCCAAGATTACGGCAGGGGTACTGGCTACACCTTC. As protein: CASSQDYGRGTGYTF.

The chain uses TRBV5-4 and TRBJ2-3, with D perhaps matching TRBD2 (6 bases). The germline gives CDR1 SGHNT, CDR2 YYREEE (reference sequence). The CDR3 loop spans 17 amino acids. The V end lost 1 base, the J end lost 0 bases, and 15 bases lay between the germline ends. Here the CDR3 reads CASSLNSGGASTDTQYF. The CDR3 coding sequence is TGTGCCAGCAGCTTGAATTCCGGGGGAGCTAGCACAGATACGCAGTATTTT.

The CDR3 bases are TGTGCCAGCTCACCCAGATCCGCGCACACCGGGGAGCTGTTTTTT. Its translation is CASSPRSAHTGELFF. The J gene is TRBJ2-2, the V gene TRBV18; D remains unclear. The germline V and J ends were trimmed by 3 bases and 3 bases, with 11 bases remaining between them. This CDR3 region has 15 residues. Germline CDR1 and CDR2: KGHSH and LQKENI.

CDR3 protein: CASSEVWDTSYEQYF. The CDR3 region has the DNA TGTGCCAGCAGTGAAGTATGGGACACCTCCTACGAGCAGTACTTC. The rearrangement joins TRBV2 to TRBJ2-7; D is possibly TRBD1 (6 bases). Trimming left V 1 base short and J 0 bases short, with 10 bases between. The CDR3 has 15 amino acids. Germline CDR1 is SNHLY and CDR2 is FYNNEI. The whole variable domain, remainder taken from reference TRBV2 and TRBJ2-7, is EPEVTQTPSHQVTQMGQEVILRCVPISNHLYFYWYRQILGQKVEFLVSFYNNEISEKSEIFDDQFSVERPDGSNFTLKIRSTKLEDSAMYFCASSEVWDTSYEQYFGPGTRLTVT.

This chain joins TRBV7-9 and TRBJ1-2; D might be TRBD1 (5 bases). V was clipped by 3 bases and J by 6 bases, with 14 bases between them. CDR3 length: 14 residues. Germline CDR1 reads SEHNR; CDR2 reads FQNEAQ (reference sequence). CDR3 coding DNA: TGTGCCAGCAGCTTTGGACACGAGGGGAATGGCTACACCTTC. Encoded protein: CASSFGHEGNGYTF.

The chain carries TRBV4-2 and TRBJ1-5; D is uncertain. This CDR3 has 14 residues. V lost 0 bases, J lost 6 bases, and 9 bases lay in between. Per germline, CDR1 LGHNA and CDR2 YNFKEQ. As DNA, the CDR3 is TGTGCCAGCAGCCAAGAGGAGGGAAGTCAGCCCCAGCATTTT. Amino acid sequence: CASSQEEGSQPQHF.

V gene TRBV19 combines with J gene TRBJ2-6, with D tentatively TRBD2 (6 bases). The CDR3 is made up of 13 amino acids. Germline CDR1 and CDR2: LNHDA and SQIVND (reference sequence). The ends were cut back, 10 bases at V and 12 bases at J, with 19 bases in the middle. Written as DNA, the CDR3 is TGTGCCACCCGGCCCAACGGGGGAAGCGTCCTGACTTTC. Its translation is CATRPNGGSVLTF.

This clone was seen a single time. This chain links TRBV6-1 with TRBJ2-3; D possibly matches TRBD1 or TRBD2 (5 bases each). The length of the CDR3 is 14 residues. Germline loops: CDR1 MNHNS, CDR2 SASEGT. V lost 7 bases to trimming and J lost 1 base, with 12 bases between them. This CDR3 is CASMRGFGTDTQYF. The CDR3 DNA sequence: TGTGCCAGCATGAGGGGTTTCGGCACAGATACGCAGTATTTT.

This clone was observed a few times. This chain links TRBV11-2 with TRBJ1-2; D gene ambiguous. V shed 0 bases and J shed 2 bases, with 4 bases lying between them. The germline V gene has CDR1 SGHAT and CDR2 FQNNGV. This CDR3 spans 13 amino acids. CDR3 amino acids: CASSLEGNYGYTF. The CDR3 DNA is TGTGCCAGCAGCTTAGAGGGGAACTATGGCTACACCTTC.

The chain couples TRBV5-6 to TRBJ2-5, with 7 bases matching TRBD1. The CDR3 has 17 residues. The germline CDR1 and CDR2 sequences are SGHDT and YYEEEE. With 0 bases clipped from V and 7 bases from J, the junction kept 15 bases outside the gene matches. CDR3 sequence reads: CASSLATGTVGSRTQYF. The DNA for the CDR3 is TGTGCCAGCAGCTTGGCTACGGGGACAGTGGGGTCAAGGACCCAGTACTTC.

With regard to this clone: One end of the junction does not line up with germline, which may come from a read error. The sample carries other DNA sequences with the same CDR3. The chain joins TRBV7-9 to TRBJ2-5; D is tentatively TRBD1 or TRBD2 (5 bases each). CDR1 and CDR2 (germline): SEHNR, FQNEAQ (reference sequence). The CDR3 consists of 15 residues. The CDR3: CASSLAWDRQETQYF. The CDR3 region has the DNA TGTGCCAGCAGTTTAGCTTGGGACCGCCAAGAGACCCAGTACTTC.

The CDR3 DNA reads as TGTGCCAGCTCACCGGGGGGGGCCAACGTCCTGACTTTC. Translation: CASSPGGANVLTF. The chain carries TRBV18 and TRBJ2-6; no firm D call. CDR3 size: 13 residues. Trimming cost V 3 bases and J 4 bases, with 4 bases left between them. The germline V gene encodes CDR1 KGHSH and CDR2 LQKENI.